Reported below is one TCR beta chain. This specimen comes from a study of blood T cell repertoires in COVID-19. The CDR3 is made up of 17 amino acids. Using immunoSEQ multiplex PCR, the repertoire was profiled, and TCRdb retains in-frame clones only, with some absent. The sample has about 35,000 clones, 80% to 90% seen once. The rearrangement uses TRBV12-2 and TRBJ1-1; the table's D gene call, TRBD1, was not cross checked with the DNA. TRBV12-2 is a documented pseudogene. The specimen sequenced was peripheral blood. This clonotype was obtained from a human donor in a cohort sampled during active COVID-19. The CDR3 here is CASRSPKVGQTNTEAFF. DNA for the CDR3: TGTGCAAGTCGCTCCCCGAAGGTCGGACAAACGAACACTGAAGCTTTCTTT.